This T cell receptor (beta chain) was captured in a study of cytomegalovirus exposure and HLA in healthy donors. Findings of the study overall: Later analysis suggested most CMV-associated TCR beta chains were HLA-restricted. Certain sequence variants were highly shared and formed a cluster, and this cluster was likely a sequencing artifact. The CMV antigen specificity of a few CMV-associated chains was confirmed through in vitro analysis. Later work showed greater clonal expansion in HLA-associated TCR beta chains than in equally common others.

A note on this clone: What it recognizes is unknown.

60 Vbeta and 13 Jbeta primers were used in PCR. Assay used: immunoSEQ multiplex PCR; TCRdb lists only in-frame clones, some missing. The sample has 150,000 to 200,000 clones, roughly 79% seen once. CDR1 is SGDLS and CDR2 is YYNGEE in the germline V gene. Trimming removed 0 bases from V and 5 bases from J; junction bases left unmatched: 10. The CDR3 is 16 amino acids. The specimen sequenced was PBMCs. This TCR derives from a man over 45 in good health and CMV-seropositive. The chain carries TRBV9 and TRBJ2-5; TRBD2 agrees at 7 bases. The CDR3 loop reads CASSVGGGSYTETQYF. DNA of the CDR3: TGTGCCAGCAGCGTAGGTGGCGGGAGTTATACGGAGACCCAGTACTTC.